This T cell receptor (beta chain) was captured in a study of blood T cell repertoires in COVID-19. The protocol was immunoSEQ multiplex PCR, while the TCRdb copy is restricted to in-frame clones and leaves out a portion. The sample records 150,000 or so clones, 70% to 80% being singletons. Trimming removed 6 bases from V and 5 bases from J; junction bases left unmatched: 0. Germline CDR1 and CDR2: SEHNR and FQNEAQ (reference sequence). The CDR3 sequence is 13 residues long. This chain uses TRBV7-9 with TRBJ2-3, with 12 bases aligning to TRBD2. Sequenced sample: peripheral blood. This TCR derives from an older woman with COVID-19, enrolled during active disease. CDR3 protein: CASRTSGRDTQYF. The CDR3 coding sequence is TGTGCCAGCAGGACTAGCGGGAGAGATACGCAGTATTTT.